This T cell receptor (beta chain) was profiled in a study of T cell responses to AZD1222 COVID-19 vaccine. Germline V gene data show CDR1 as SGHRS and CDR2 as YFSETQ. Trimming shortened V by 7 bases and J by 10 bases, and 15 bases separated the two germline ends. CDR3 length: 13 residues. Sequenced by immunoSEQ multiplex PCR; TCRdb stores in-frame clones only, minus some. This sample yields around 100,000 clones, of which around 90% are seen a single time; approximately 1.1% belongs to the top ten. The TCR sequence derives from an adult in good health. Material: peripheral blood, obtained on day 0 of AZD1222 vaccination. This chain connects TRBV5-1 to TRBJ1-6; no definite D call. The CDR3 region has the DNA TGCGCCAGCGGTGTGAAGGGAGGATCACCCCTCCACTTT. Translating gives CASGVKGGSPLHF.